The 25 T cell receptor beta chains listed next were all sequenced from one sample in a study of response to subunit inactivated influenza vaccine. TCRdb passed the RT-PCR reads through MiXCR, listing each CDR3 protein once. The sample carries 650,000 to 800,000 distinct CDR3 sequences, roughly 14% recorded once. This material consisted of PBMCs from blood, taken less than 15 days before vaccination. The receptors shown here come from a man aged 45 to 65 who received an inactivated influenza vaccine.

CDR3 residues: CSARPGQAKSADTQYF. The DNA of the CDR3 is TGCAGTGCTAGACCCGGACAGGCTAAAAGTGCAGATACGCAGTATTTT. This rearrangement joins TRBV20-1 to TRBJ2-3; 7 nucleotides line up with TRBD1. Germline-derived CDR1 and CDR2 are DFQATT and SNEGSKA (reference sequence). This CDR3 has 16 amino acids. J was trimmed by 4 bases and V by 2 bases; bases with no gene match: 12.

The sample holds many counts of this clonotype. V and J are TRBV7-2 and TRBJ2-7; no reliable D call. V was trimmed by 1 base and J by 6 bases, leaving 7 bases between them. CDR1 is SGHTA and CDR2 is FQGNSA in the germline V gene. This CDR3 is 12 amino acids long. The CDR3 nucleotides read TGTGCCAGCAGCTTAGAGTTGGGCGAGCAGTACTTC. It translates to CASSLELGEQYF.

This clonotype was observed at least ten times. This chain uses TRBV5-6 with TRBJ1-6; perhaps TRBD1 as D (6 bases). CDR1 SGHDT and CDR2 YYEEEE come from the germline V gene. The CDR3 has 15 amino acids. V shed 0 bases and J shed 4 bases, with 8 bases lying between them. CDR3 DNA sequence: TGTGCCAGCAGCTTGGTAGGGGGTTATAATTCACCCCTCCACTTT. As protein: CASSLVGGYNSPLHF. The full variable domain, completed using reference TRBV5-6 and TRBJ1-6, is DAGVTQSPTHLIKTRGQQVTLRCSPKSGHDTVSWYQQALGQGPQFIFQYYEEEERQRGNFPDRFSGHQFPNYSSELNVNALLLGDSALYLCASSLVGGYNSPLHFGNGTRLTVT.

The chain is built from TRBV19 and TRBJ1-5, with 7 nucleotides matching TRBD1. V was pared by 10 bases and J by 2 bases, with 11 bases of the junction left unmatched. The CDR3 extends over 15 amino acids. Germline V gives CDR1 LNHDA, CDR2 SQIVND (reference sequence). CDR3 in DNA: TGTGCCACGGGACAGTCCAACGGGGGCAATCAGCCCCAGCATTTT. Amino acids: CATGQSNGGNQPQHF.

This clonotype was seen more than once but under ten times. This sequence joins TRBV12-3 or TRBV12-4 and TRBJ1-5; D not certain. Deletions cut 7 bases from V and 0 bases from J, with 10 bases between. CDR3 size: 14 residues. CDR3 nucleotide sequence: TGTGCCAGCACCCCGAGGGATAGCAATCAGCCCCAGCATTTT. It encodes CASTPRDSNQPQHF.

This sequence joins TRBV15 and TRBJ1-5; D remains ambiguous. Trimming cost V 5 bases and J 1 base, with 12 bases left between them. Germline CDR1 and CDR2: LNHNV and YYDKDF (reference sequence). The CDR3 is made up of 15 amino acids. The CDR3: CATSGRRESNQPQHF. CDR3 nucleotide sequence: TGTGCCACCAGCGGGCGGAGGGAAAGCAATCAGCCCCAGCATTTT.

This clonotype occurred a few times. J is TRBJ2-7 and V is TRBV6-1; 13 bases are shared with TRBD2. J gave up 2 bases and V 6 bases, and 4 bases lay outside the gene matches. Looked up from germline, CDR1 is MNHNS and CDR2 is SASEGT. The CDR3 has 15 residues. The CDR3 DNA follows: TGTGCCAGCAGGCGGGGACTAGCGGGAACCTACGAGCAGTACTTC. It encodes CASRRGLAGTYEQYF.

The chain links TRBV4-1 to TRBJ2-2; TRBD1 matches at 7 bases. After removal of 3 bases from V and 2 bases from J, the junction contained 6 bases not matched to a gene. The CDR3 is 16 amino acids. CDR1 is MGHRA, CDR2 YSYEKL, per germline. The CDR3 sequence: CASSQRDRENTGELFF. For the CDR3, the DNA is TGCGCCAGCAGCCAGAGAGACAGGGAAAACACCGGGGAGCTGTTTTTT.

The CDR3 DNA sequence: TGTGCCAGCAGCTTACCCGAGAAGGACGAGCAGTACTTC. Its translation: CASSLPEKDEQYF. The chain is built from TRBV7-9 and TRBJ2-7; D not resolved. V dropped 2 bases and J dropped 5 bases, with 10 bases sitting between them. The germline V gene encodes CDR1 SEHNR and CDR2 FQNEAQ (reference sequence). The CDR3 is 13 residues long. The variable domain in full, completed from reference TRBV7-9 and TRBJ2-7, reads DTGVSQNPRHKITKRGQNVTFRCDPISEHNRLYWYRQTLGQGPEFLTYFQNEAQLEKSRLLSDRFSAERPKGSFSTLEIQRTEQGDSAMYLCASSLPEKDEQYFGPGTRLTVT.

This clonotype appeared a few times. The CDR3 DNA reads TGTGCCAGCAGTTACTCACTCGGGACAGGGGGAAATGAAAAACTGTTTTTT. Its protein product is CASSYSLGTGGNEKLFF. The rearrangement uses TRBV6-5 and TRBJ1-4; 11 positions agree with TRBD1. This CDR3 contains 17 residues. J was trimmed by 5 bases and V by 0 bases; bases with no gene match: 5. Germline CDR1 is MNHEY and CDR2 is SVGAGI.

The chain couples TRBV12-3 or TRBV12-4 to TRBJ2-6, with TRBD1 matching over 7 bases. The CDR3 spans 15 residues. V gave up 4 bases and J gave up 2 bases; unmatched junction bases: 2. CDR3: CASSSRGTGANVLTF. In DNA form, the CDR3 reads TGTGCCAGCAGTTCCAGGGGGACTGGGGCCAACGTCCTGACTTTC.

This clonotype turned up a few times. V gene TRBV4-1 combines with J gene TRBJ2-5; weak D call: TRBD1 (6 bases). In germline, CDR1 is MGHRA, CDR2 YSYEKL. This CDR3 spans 16 amino acids. The V and J ends lost 8 bases and 4 bases respectively, with 23 bases between them. The CDR3 sequence is CASAPMGALGGETQYF. The CDR3 DNA sequence: TGCGCCAGCGCCCCCATGGGGGCGTTGGGTGGAGAGACCCAGTACTTC.

This clonotype has just a few counts. The CDR3 sequence: CASSIHATDTQYF. The CDR3, as DNA: TGTGCCAGCAGCATCCACGCCACAGATACGCAGTATTTT. This sequence joins TRBV4-2 and TRBJ2-3; D unresolved. Per the germline V gene, CDR1 is LGHNA and CDR2 is YNFKEQ. Trimming removed 5 bases from V and 2 bases from J, with 8 bases in between. The CDR3 loop spans 13 amino acids.

In its sample, this clonotype was seen a few times. The chain combines TRBV6-1 with TRBJ1-6, with D maybe TRBD1 (6 bases). From germline, CDR1 is MNHNS and CDR2 SASEGT. This CDR3 is 16 amino acids long. The ends were cut back, 6 bases at V and 5 bases at J, with 17 bases in the middle. The CDR3 reads CASREWSGANNSPLHF. In nucleotides, the CDR3 is TGTGCCAGCAGAGAATGGTCAGGGGCTAATAATTCACCCCTCCACTTT.

The chain uses TRBV7-2 and TRBJ2-3, with TRBD2 matching over 7 bases. The trim removed 5 bases at V and 1 base at J, leaving 6 bases unmatched. Per the germline V gene, CDR1 is SGHTA and CDR2 is FQGNSA. CDR3 length equals 15 residues. CDR3 DNA sequence: TGTGCCAGCAGCCGACTAGCCTACCGCACAGATACGCAGTATTTT. It encodes CASSRLAYRTDTQYF.

This clonotype was seen a handful of times. J is TRBJ2-1 and V is TRBV9; 9 bases are shared with TRBD2. After removal of 0 bases from V and 6 bases from J, the junction contained 16 bases not matched to a gene. The V gene's germline CDR1 is SGDLS and CDR2 YYNGEE. The CDR3 is 19 residues long. The CDR3 DNA follows: TGTGCCAGCAGCGTAGTCGGGTGGGGTTTGGCGGGAGGGAGCAATGAGCAGTTCTTC. As protein: CASSVVGWGLAGGSNEQFF.

This clonotype has a handful of counts. The rearrangement uses TRBV3-1 and TRBJ1-1; no reliable D call. The CDR3 covers 13 residues. Germline V gene data show CDR1 as LGHDT and CDR2 as YNNKEL (reference sequence). Trimming stripped 8 bases from V and 2 bases from J, with 12 bases between. DNA of the CDR3: TGTGCCAGCTGCGAGGGCCTTAACACTGAAGCTTTCTTT. It translates to CASCEGLNTEAFF. The full variable domain, completed using reference TRBV3-1 and TRBJ1-1, is DTAVSQTPKYLVTQMGNDKSIKCEQNLGHDTMYWYKQDSKKFLKIMFSYNNKELIINETVPNRFSPKSPDKAHLNLHINSLELGDSAVYFCASCEGLNTEAFFGQGTRLTVV.

The V and J genes are TRBV15 and TRBJ2-2; D call uncertain. Trimming removed 6 bases at V and 3 bases at J, with 5 bases between. Germline V gene lookup returns CDR1 LNHNV and CDR2 YYDKDF (reference sequence). There are 12 residues in the CDR3. The CDR3 DNA reads TGTGCCACCAGGAAAGACACCGGGGAGCTGTTTTTT. Residues: CATRKDTGELFF.

This chain uses TRBV5-1 with TRBJ1-1; 7 bases match TRBD1. The CDR3 is made up of 15 amino acids. The V and J ends lost 5 bases and 4 bases, in that order; junction bases with no gene match: 11. Germline V gene data show CDR1 as SGHRS and CDR2 as YFSETQ. CDR3 sequence: CASSFRTGLSTEAFF. CDR3 sequence (DNA): TGCGCCAGCAGTTTCCGGACAGGACTGAGCACTGAAGCTTTCTTT.

This chain connects TRBV2 to TRBJ2-5; D is undetermined. V was clipped by 6 bases and J by 0 bases, with 14 bases between them. The CDR3 sequence is 15 residues long. Germline assignment: CDR1 SNHLY and CDR2 FYNNEI. The CDR3 region is CASRERTGDQETQYF. DNA for the CDR3: TGTGCCAGCAGGGAACGGACCGGAGACCAAGAGACCCAGTACTTC.

This clonotype was seen ten or more times. The genes are TRBV7-2 and TRBJ2-7, with TRBD2 as a possible D gene (7 bases). Germline CDR1 and CDR2: SGHTA and FQGNSA. CDR3 length: 15 residues. Trimming removed 7 bases from V and 1 base from J, with 17 bases in between. The CDR3 sequence: CASTQGGGLSYEQYF. CDR3 DNA: TGTGCCAGCACCCAAGGGGGGGGCCTGTCCTACGAGCAGTACTTC.

This clonotype was counted at least ten times. The CDR3: CASRRAYRGFDTGELFF. CDR3 nucleotides: TGTGCCAGCAGGAGGGCCTACAGGGGTTTTGACACCGGGGAGCTGTTTTTT. The genes are TRBV2 and TRBJ2-2, with TRBD1 identical over 7 bases. Germline CDR1 is SNHLY and CDR2 is FYNNEI. The CDR3 has 17 amino acids. Trimming cost V 6 bases and J 3 bases; bases outside gene matches: 13.

This clonotype was seen at least ten times. The CDR3 DNA follows: TGCAGTGCTAGAGTTATAGCTCTCGCCGACGGCTACAATGAGCAGTTCTTC. Protein product: CSARVIALADGYNEQFF. The chain uses TRBV20-1 and TRBJ2-1; D not resolved. This CDR3 region has 17 residues. V was pared by 1 base and J by 3 bases, with 19 bases between. The V gene's germline CDR1 is DFQATT and CDR2 SNEGSKA (reference sequence).

This clonotype has just a few counts. The chain carries TRBV11-2 and TRBJ2-1; the D call may be TRBD1 or TRBD2 (5 bases each). The CDR3 is made up of 13 amino acids. The V and J ends lost 1 base and 8 bases respectively, with 9 bases between them. Per the germline V gene, CDR1 is SGHAT and CDR2 is FQNNGV. The CDR3 is CASSLGGVDEQFF. The CDR3, as DNA: TGTGCCAGCAGCTTAGGAGGGGTGGATGAGCAGTTCTTC.

CDR3 DNA sequence: TGCAGTGCCGCTCGCGCCGGGCTAGCGGCGGAAGGTACGCAGTATTTT. This gives the protein CSAARAGLAAEGTQYF. The chain is built from TRBV20-1 and TRBJ2-3; 7 bases match TRBD2. This CDR3 region has 16 residues. The J segment lost 8 bases and the V segment lost 6 bases, leaving 20 bases of the junction unmatched. Germline CDR1 reads DFQATT; CDR2 reads SNEGSKA (reference sequence).